This TCR beta chain emerged from a study of neurological immune-mediated disorders. PBMCs stored at -80 C, numbering 2 million, were the origin of the unsorted libraries. Overall study findings and caveats: HTLV-1-associated myelopathy showed the most TCR clonal expansion; multiple sclerosis the least, below healthy controls. Expanded clones shared no CDR3 amino acid sequences across subjects, suggesting private repertoires in all groups.

From germline, CDR1 is SGHTA and CDR2 FQGNSA. V was pared by 5 bases and J by 3 bases, with 3 bases of the junction left unmatched. This CDR3 region has 14 residues. Over 180 million TCR-beta sequences (from 15-18 subjects) were yielded by each sequencing run. TCRdb reanalysed the 5' RACE reads using MiXCR and keeps one entry per CDR3 protein. The repertoire holds about 60,000 distinct CDR3 sequences, with more than 3% as singletons. In this sample, this clonotype turned up many times. Its antigen is as yet unknown. The V gene is TRBV7-2, the J gene TRBJ2-3, with 9 bases lining up with TRBD1. Material for sequencing was PBMCs. The TCR originated in a woman aged 60 to 75 with multiple sclerosis. Written as DNA, the CDR3 is TGTGCCAGCAGCCAAGGGACAGGGACAGATACGCAGTATTTT. This encodes CASSQGTGTDTQYF.